This TCR beta chain is from a study of T cell responses to AZD1222 COVID-19 vaccine. Overall study findings and caveats: Sampling captured repertoires only after the peak T cell response.

The data were produced by immunoSEQ multiplex PCR, yet TCRdb's version contains in-frame clones alone and is incomplete. The repertoire holds tens of thousands of clones, with approximately 80% as singletons. The CDR3 spans 12 residues. Looked up from germline, CDR1 is SEHNR and CDR2 is FQNEAQ (reference sequence). V was clipped by 5 bases and J by 7 bases, with 9 bases between them. As regards this clone: Its antigen is not known.

Sequencing was performed on peripheral blood, taken on day 0 of AZD1222 vaccination. The clonotype was recovered from an adult in good health. This chain uses TRBV7-9 with TRBJ1-5; no firm D call. CDR3 region: CASSRNNQPQHF. In DNA, the CDR3 is TGTGCCAGCAGCCGAAATAACCAGCCCCAGCATTTT.